This T cell receptor (beta chain) was recorded in a study of T cells after yellow fever vaccination. Study at large: Low-cell-number fractions were prepared with SMART-Seq v4 Ultra Low Input.

Per germline, CDR1 SGHVS and CDR2 FNYEAQ. This CDR3 contains 15 residues. The junction had 4 bases not matched to a gene; V was cut back by 4 bases and J by 3 bases. This clonotype was counted between two and nine times. Its matching antigen is unknown. Overall study results and limits: On re-exposure, the response was weaker but peaked faster, at day 5 versus 15. Abundant bulk-derived clonotypes could contaminate FACS-sorted repertoires. A small share of clonotypes appeared in both CD4 and CD8 compartments.

TCRdb ran MiXCR on the 5' RACE reads and lists one entry per CDR3 protein. This table holds 95,000 to 150,000 distinct CDR3 sequences, 15% found once. This TCR was sampled from a man aged 18 to 30 who received the YFV17D yellow fever vaccine. This rearrangement joins TRBV7-6 to TRBJ2-2, with 8 bases lining up with TRBD2. This sample comprised CD8+ T cells sorted from PBMCs, obtained 5 days after the yellow fever booster vaccination. CDR3 in DNA: TGTGCCAGCAGCTCCGGGACTAGTCACACCGGGGAGCTGTTTTTT. Translated: CASSSGTSHTGELFF.